Included here is one T cell receptor (beta chain) sequence, with context. Its antigen is unknown. At one end the junction does not follow the germline gene, possibly because of a read error. This specimen includes other DNA sequences encoding the same CDR3. Germline V gene data show CDR1 as MNHEY and CDR2 as SMNVEV (reference sequence). The CDR3 is 14 amino acids. The source of the sample is a study of shared clonotypes between healthy human individuals. Points from the study as a whole: Though the depth was large, rarefaction showed that sorted-subset sequencing was incomplete.

Here immunoSEQ multiplex PCR was the method, and the copy in TCRdb shows in-frame clones only, minus some. The repertoire holds about 1.1 million clones, about four fifths seen once, with 0.5% to 0.65% in the top ten. The gene calls are TRBV27 and TRBJ1-1, with D maybe TRBD1 (6 bases). Sequencing was carried out using memory CD4+ T cells from PBMCs. The subset is: CD45RA-negative fraction. The sequence was collected from a young man in good health. Some clones in this sample may be carry-over from other donors' samples. The CDR3 spells CASTYRAGGTEAFF. CDR3 nucleotide sequence: TGTGCCAGCACATATCGGGCGGGGGGCACTGAAGCCTTCTTT.